These 3 T cell receptor beta chains were all obtained from the same sample, sequenced in a study of early T cells in non-severe SARS-CoV-2 infection (dated by TCRdb to about 2021). Libraries came from 5' RACE. The run used a NextSeq 500. In TCRdb, the public reads were trimmed at Q25 with fastp and aligned with MiXCR, with productive beta chains retained. Identical CDR3 proteins give one entry, which carries the most common genes and DNA. The sample table shows tens of thousands of distinct CDR3 sequences, and 12% are seen once. The ten largest clones take up less than 7% of the sample. The sequenced material came from whole blood. These receptors all stem from an adult who was a healthcare worker with PCR-confirmed SARS-CoV-2 infection or an uninfected control (not recorded which).

This clonotype was observed many times. The V and J genes are TRBV18 and TRBJ1-2, with TRBD1 as a possible D gene (5 bases). CDR1 is KGHSH and CDR2 is LQKENI in the germline V gene. This CDR3 is built from 15 residues. The V end was cut by 3 bases, the J end by 7 bases, with 18 bases between. CDR3 nucleotide sequence: TGTGCCAGCTCACCCCCCGGCGGGGGAGCGGTTGGCTACACCTTC. Protein sequence: CASSPPGGGAVGYTF.

The chain carries TRBV12-3 or TRBV12-4 and TRBJ1-2; 10 bases are a match to TRBD1. The CDR3 has 15 amino acids. With V trimmed by 6 bases and J by 5 bases, 9 bases remained unmatched. CDR3 protein: CASSPIGTGEYGYTF. CDR3 sequence (DNA): TGTGCCAGCAGCCCTATCGGGACAGGGGAGTATGGCTACACCTTC.

Ten or more counts support this clonotype. The chain links TRBV20-1 to TRBJ2-5, with D perhaps assigned TRBD1 or TRBD2 (5 bases each). The CDR3 length is 14 residues. V dropped 3 bases and J dropped 4 bases, with 15 bases sitting between them. Germline CDR1 reads DFQATT; CDR2 reads SNEGSKA (reference sequence). For the CDR3, the DNA is TGCAGTGCTAGGAAGACCTTGGGACCAGAGACCCAGTACTTC. It specifies CSARKTLGPETQYF.